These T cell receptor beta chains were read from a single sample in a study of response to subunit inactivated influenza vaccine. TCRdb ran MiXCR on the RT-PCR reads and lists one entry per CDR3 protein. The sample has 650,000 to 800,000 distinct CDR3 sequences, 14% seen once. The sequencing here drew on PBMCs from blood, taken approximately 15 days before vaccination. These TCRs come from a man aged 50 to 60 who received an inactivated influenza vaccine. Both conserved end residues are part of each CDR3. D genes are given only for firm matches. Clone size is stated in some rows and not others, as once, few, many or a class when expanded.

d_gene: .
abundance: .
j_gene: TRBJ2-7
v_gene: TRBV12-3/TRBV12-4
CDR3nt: TGTGCCAGCAGTTTTTTGGGAGGCGGGGAGCAGTACTTC
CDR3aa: CASSFLGGGEQYF

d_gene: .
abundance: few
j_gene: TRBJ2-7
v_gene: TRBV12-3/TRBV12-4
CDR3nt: TGTGCCAGCAGTTTAAGGGGTCAATACGAGCAGTACTTC
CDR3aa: CASSLRGQYEQYF

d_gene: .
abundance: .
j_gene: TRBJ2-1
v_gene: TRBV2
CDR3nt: TGTGCCAGCAGTGGTGACTCCTACCGCTCCTACAATGAGCAGTTCTTC
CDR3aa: CASSGDSYRSYNEQFF

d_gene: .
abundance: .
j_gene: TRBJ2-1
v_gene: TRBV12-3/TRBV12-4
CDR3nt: TGTGCCACCCAGAGCCGGGGACCCGTGCAAAACTCCTACAATGAGCAGTTCTTC
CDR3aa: CATQSRGPVQNSYNEQFF

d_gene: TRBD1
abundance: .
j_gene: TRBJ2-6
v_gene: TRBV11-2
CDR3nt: TGTGCCAGCAGCTACCGGGACAGGGCCTCCTCTGGGGCCAACGTCCTGACTTTC
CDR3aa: CASSYRDRASSGANVLTF

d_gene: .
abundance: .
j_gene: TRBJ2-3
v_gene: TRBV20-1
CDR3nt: TGCAGTGCTCTATGGACAGTGGGAACAGATACGCAGTATTTT
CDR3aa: CSALWTVGTDTQYF

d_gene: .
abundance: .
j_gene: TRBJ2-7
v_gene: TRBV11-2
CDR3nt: TGTGCCAGCAGCTTAGAATTCACCAGCTCCTACGAGCAGTACTTC
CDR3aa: CASSLEFTSSYEQYF

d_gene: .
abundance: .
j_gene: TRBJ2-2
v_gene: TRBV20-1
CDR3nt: TGCAGTGCTAGATCCCTACCAGTGAACACGGGGGAGCTGTTTTTT
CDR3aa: CSARSLPVNTGELFF

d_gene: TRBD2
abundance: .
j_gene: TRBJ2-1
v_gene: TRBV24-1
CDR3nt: TGTGCCACCGGGAGCGGGGGGCCCCACAATGAGCAGTTCTTC
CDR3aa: CATGSGGPHNEQFF

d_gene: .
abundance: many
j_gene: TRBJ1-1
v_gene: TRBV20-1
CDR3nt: TGCAGTGCTAGCAGGACGGATAACACTGAAGCTTTCTTT
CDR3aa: CSASRTDNTEAFF

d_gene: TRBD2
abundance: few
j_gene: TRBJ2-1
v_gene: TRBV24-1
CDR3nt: TGTGCCACCAGTACTAGCGCCTACAATGAGCAGTTCTTC
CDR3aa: CATSTSAYNEQFF

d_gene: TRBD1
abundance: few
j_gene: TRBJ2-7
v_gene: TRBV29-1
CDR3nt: TGCAGCGTTGCTGACAGGGGGCTCGCTAACGAGCAGTACTTC
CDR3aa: CSVADRGLANEQYF

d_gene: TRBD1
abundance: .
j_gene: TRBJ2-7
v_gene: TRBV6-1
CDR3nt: TGTGCCAGCAGTAAGGACAGGTTGGGGGAGCAGTACTTC
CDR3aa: CASSKDRLGEQYF

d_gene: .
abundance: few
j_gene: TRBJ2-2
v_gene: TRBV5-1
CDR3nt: TGCGCCAGCAGCTTATCTCTACAGTTCTCCGGGGAGCTGTTTTTT
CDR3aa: CASSLSLQFSGELFF

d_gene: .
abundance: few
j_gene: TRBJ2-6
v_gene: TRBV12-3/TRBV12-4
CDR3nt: TGTGCCAGCAGTTCCACTTATTACTCTGGGGCCAACGTCCTGACTTTC
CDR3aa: CASSSTYYSGANVLTF

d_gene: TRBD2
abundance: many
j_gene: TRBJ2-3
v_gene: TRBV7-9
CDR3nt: TGTGCCAGCAGCACCCGACTAGCGGGGATCACAGATACGCAGTATTTT
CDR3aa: CASSTRLAGITDTQYF

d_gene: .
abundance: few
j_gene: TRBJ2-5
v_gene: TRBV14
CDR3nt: TGTGCCAGCAGCCAACGTATAGGGATGGAGACCCAGTACTTC
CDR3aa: CASSQRIGMETQYF

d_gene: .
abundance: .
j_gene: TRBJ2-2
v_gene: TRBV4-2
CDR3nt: TGTGCCAGCAGCCAAGATCCGGGAGCGAGCACCGGGGAGCTGTTTTTT
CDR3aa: CASSQDPGASTGELFF

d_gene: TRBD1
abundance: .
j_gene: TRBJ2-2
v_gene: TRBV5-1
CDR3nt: TGCGCCAGCAAACCGGGACAGGGGGCGCAGGGGGAGCTGTTTTTT
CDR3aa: CASKPGQGAQGELFF

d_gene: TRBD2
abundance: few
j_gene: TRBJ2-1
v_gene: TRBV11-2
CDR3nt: TGTGCCAGCAACTTAAGGTCGGCGGGACTAAACAATGAGCAGTTCTTC
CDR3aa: CASNLRSAGLNNEQFF

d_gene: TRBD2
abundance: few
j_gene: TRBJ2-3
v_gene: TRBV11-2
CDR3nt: TGTGCCAGCAGTTCAACCGGGACTAGCCCAGATACGCAGTATTTT
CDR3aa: CASSSTGTSPDTQYF

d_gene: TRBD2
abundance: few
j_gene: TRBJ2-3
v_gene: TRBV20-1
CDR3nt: TGCAGTGCTACTTGGGGGGGGGGCACAGATACGCAGTATTTT
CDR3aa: CSATWGGGTDTQYF

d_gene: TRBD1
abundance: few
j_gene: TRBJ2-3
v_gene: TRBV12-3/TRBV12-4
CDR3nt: TGTGCCAGCAAGTTGAGAGGACAGGGGTTAGATACGCAGTATTTT
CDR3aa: CASKLRGQGLDTQYF

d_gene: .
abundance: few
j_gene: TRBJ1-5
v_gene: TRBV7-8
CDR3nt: TGTGCCAGCACCACAGCGGGCACAAATCAGCCCCAGCATTTT
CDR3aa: CASTTAGTNQPQHF

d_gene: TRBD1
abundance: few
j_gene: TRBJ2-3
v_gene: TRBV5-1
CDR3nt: TGCGCCAGCAGCTTAACGCAGGGGGTAGGCACAGATACGCAGTATTTT
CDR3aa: CASSLTQGVGTDTQYF

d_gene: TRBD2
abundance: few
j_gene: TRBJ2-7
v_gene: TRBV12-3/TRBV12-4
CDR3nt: TGTGCCAGCAGACCCCGGGGGGGGGCCTACGAGCAGTACTTC
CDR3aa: CASRPRGGAYEQYF

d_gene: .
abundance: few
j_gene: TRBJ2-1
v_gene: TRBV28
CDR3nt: TGTGCCAGCAGTTTACGAGCCAGGTATTACAATGAGCAGTTCTTC
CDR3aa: CASSLRARYYNEQFF

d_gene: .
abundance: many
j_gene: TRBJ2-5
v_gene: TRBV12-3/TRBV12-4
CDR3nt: TGTGCCAGCAGTTTTGGACTGGAAGAGACCCAGTACTTC
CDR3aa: CASSFGLEETQYF

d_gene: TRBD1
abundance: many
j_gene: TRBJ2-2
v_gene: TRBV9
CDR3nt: TGTGCCAGCGGACAGGGGAACACCGGGGAGCTGTTTTTT
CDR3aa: CASGQGNTGELFF

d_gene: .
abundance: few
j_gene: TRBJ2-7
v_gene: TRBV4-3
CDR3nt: TGCGCCAGCAGCCTTTTACCGGGGGGCCCACCCTACGAGCAGTACTTC
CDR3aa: CASSLLPGGPPYEQYF

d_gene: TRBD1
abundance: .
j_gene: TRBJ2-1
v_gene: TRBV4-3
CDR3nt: TGCGCCAGCAGCCATTCCACAGGGGGCCGAGATAATGAGCAGTTCTTC
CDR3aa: CASSHSTGGRDNEQFF

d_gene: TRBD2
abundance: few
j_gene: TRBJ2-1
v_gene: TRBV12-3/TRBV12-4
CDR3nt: TGTGCCAGCAGTTTTTCTCGGCTAGCGGGAGTAAATGAGCAGTTCTTC
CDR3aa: CASSFSRLAGVNEQFF

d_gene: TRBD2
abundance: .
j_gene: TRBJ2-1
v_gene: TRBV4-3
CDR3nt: TGCGCCAGCAGCCAAGAAGGACTAGCGGGGGGTCCTTCTGAGCAGTTCTTC
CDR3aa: CASSQEGLAGGPSEQFF

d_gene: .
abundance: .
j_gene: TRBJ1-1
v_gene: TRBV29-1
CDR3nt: TGCAGCGTCCCAAGGGGCACTGAAGCTTTCTTT
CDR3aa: CSVPRGTEAFF

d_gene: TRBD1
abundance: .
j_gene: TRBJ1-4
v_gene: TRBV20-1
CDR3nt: TGCAGTGCCCTTTTGGGACAGGTTAATGAAAAACTGTTTTTT
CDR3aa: CSALLGQVNEKLFF